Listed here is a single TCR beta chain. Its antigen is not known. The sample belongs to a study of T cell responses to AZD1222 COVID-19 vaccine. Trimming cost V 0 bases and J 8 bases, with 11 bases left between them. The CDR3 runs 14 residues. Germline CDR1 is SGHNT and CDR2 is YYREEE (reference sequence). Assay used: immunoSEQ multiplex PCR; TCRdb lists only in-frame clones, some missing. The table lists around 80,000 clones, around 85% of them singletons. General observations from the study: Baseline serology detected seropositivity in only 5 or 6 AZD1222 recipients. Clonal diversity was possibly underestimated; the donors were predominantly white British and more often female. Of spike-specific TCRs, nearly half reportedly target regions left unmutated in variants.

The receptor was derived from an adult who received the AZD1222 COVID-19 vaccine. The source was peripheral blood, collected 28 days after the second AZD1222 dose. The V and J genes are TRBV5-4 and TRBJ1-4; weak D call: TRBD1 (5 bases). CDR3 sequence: CASSLGGRSEKLFF. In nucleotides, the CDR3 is TGTGCCAGCAGCTTGGGGGGACGTTCGGAAAAACTGTTTTTT.